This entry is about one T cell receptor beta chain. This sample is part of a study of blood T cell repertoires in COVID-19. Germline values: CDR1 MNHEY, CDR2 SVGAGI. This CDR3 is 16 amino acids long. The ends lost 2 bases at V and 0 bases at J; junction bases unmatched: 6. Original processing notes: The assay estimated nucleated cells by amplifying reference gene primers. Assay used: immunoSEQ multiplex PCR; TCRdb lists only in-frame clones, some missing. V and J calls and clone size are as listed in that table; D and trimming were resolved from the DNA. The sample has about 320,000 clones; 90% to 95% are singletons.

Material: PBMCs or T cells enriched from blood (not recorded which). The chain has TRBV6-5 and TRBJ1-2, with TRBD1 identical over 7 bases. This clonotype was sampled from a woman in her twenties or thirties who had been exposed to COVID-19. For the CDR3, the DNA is TGTGCCAGCAGTTACCGCGCCGGGACAGCTAACTATGGCTACACCTTC. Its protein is CASSYRAGTANYGYTF.